One sample yielded the 10 T cell receptor beta chains listed below, sequenced in a study of T-cell reconstitution after alpha-beta-depleted transplantation in children. Preparation of the TCRbeta library was carried out with unique molecular identifiers. TCRdb fed the PCR reads into MiXCR, producing one record per CDR3 protein. The table includes over 100,000 distinct CDR3 sequences, about 9.4% detected once. The sample in question was PBMCs, obtained before TCRalphabeta/CD19-depleted stem cell transplant. All receptors come from a boy aged 2 to 9 with acute lymphoblastic leukemia, due to receive a stem cell transplant.

The CDR3 sequence is CASSPGPGSYNEQFF. The CDR3 coding sequence is TGCGCCAGCAGCCCGGGACCGGGCTCCTACAATGAGCAGTTCTTC. The chain uses TRBV5-1 and TRBJ2-1; D may match TRBD1 or TRBD2 (5 bases each). CDR1 and CDR2 from the germline V gene are SGHRS and YFSETQ. This CDR3 has 15 amino acids. V gave up 4 bases and J gave up 0 bases, with 11 bases separating them.

The CDR3 sequence is CASSAWDSRYEQYF. The DNA for the CDR3 is TGTGCCAGCTCCGCCTGGGACAGTCGCTACGAGCAGTACTTC. This chain uses TRBV18 with TRBJ2-7; 7 nucleotides line up with TRBD1. The CDR3 length is 14 residues. CDR1 KGHSH and CDR2 LQKENI come from the germline V gene. The V gene end was trimmed by 6 bases and the J gene end by 3 bases; junction bases not matched to a gene: 8.

This clonotype has ten or more counts. This chain uses TRBV20-1 with TRBJ2-7; D may correspond to TRBD1 or TRBD2 (5 bases each). The CDR3 is 13 residues long. V was trimmed by 2 bases and J by 1 base, leaving 9 bases between them. The germline V gene encodes CDR1 DFQATT and CDR2 SNEGSKA (reference sequence). CDR3 sequence reads: CSARRDGSYEQYF. The CDR3 DNA reads as TGCAGTGCTAGAAGGGACGGTTCCTACGAGCAGTACTTC.

The gene calls are TRBV11-2 and TRBJ2-7; TRBD2 matches at 9 bases. Germline lookup yields CDR1 SGHAT and CDR2 FQNNGV. This CDR3 is built from 14 residues. V gave up 4 bases and J gave up 4 bases; unmatched junction bases: 5. In nucleotides, the CDR3 is TGTGCCAGCAGCTGGGCTAGCGGGACTTACGAGCAGTACTTC. Protein product: CASSWASGTYEQYF.

The rearrangement joins TRBV2 to TRBJ2-7; 13 positions agree with TRBD2. Germline CDR1 and CDR2: SNHLY and FYNNEI. With 9 bases clipped from V and 4 bases from J, the junction kept 9 bases outside the gene matches. The CDR3 is 15 residues long. The CDR3 nucleotides read TGTGCCAGTCAACCCGGGACTAGCGGGACGTACGAGCAGTACTTC. Translating it yields CASQPGTSGTYEQYF. Full variable domain (remainder filled in from reference TRBV2 and TRBJ2-7): EPEVTQTPSHQVTQMGQEVILRCVPISNHLYFYWYRQILGQKVEFLVSFYNNEISEKSEIFDDQFSVERPDGSNFTLKIRSTKLEDSAMYFCASQPGTSGTYEQYFGPGTRLTVT.

This clonotype turned up a few times. This chain links TRBV20-1 with TRBJ2-3; possible D gene TRBD1, 6 bases. CDR3 size: 13 residues. Germline-derived CDR1 and CDR2 are DFQATT and SNEGSKA (reference sequence). The germline V and J ends were trimmed by 5 bases and 4 bases, with 13 bases remaining between them. The CDR3 DNA is TGCAGTGCTCAGGGGTACCTGTCAGATACGCAGTATTTT. The encoded protein is CSAQGYLSDTQYF.

This clonotype was observed many times. For the CDR3, the DNA is TGCGCCAGCAGCTCAAGACTAGGCTCCTACGAGCAGTACTTC. Translated: CASSSRLGSYEQYF. V usage is TRBV5-1 and J usage is TRBJ2-7; D perhaps matches TRBD2 (6 bases). The CDR3 is made up of 14 amino acids. CDR1 is SGHRS, CDR2 YFSETQ, per germline. Trimming pared 3 bases from V and 0 bases from J, leaving 10 bases between.

The V and J genes are TRBV20-1 and TRBJ2-1; TRBD1 matches 11 bases. V was clipped by 5 bases and J by 0 bases; unmatched bases: 15. This CDR3 region has 19 residues. Per the germline V gene, CDR1 is DFQATT and CDR2 is SNEGSKA (reference sequence). The DNA of the CDR3 is TGCAGTGCTGATCCCTCCGGGACAGGGGGTATCCCCTCCTACAATGAGCAGTTCTTC. Translation gives CSADPSGTGGIPSYNEQFF.

There are many counts of this clonotype. The chain uses TRBV6-5 and TRBJ2-2; D is undetermined. Trimming stripped 2 bases from V and 5 bases from J, with 9 bases between. Germline V gene data show CDR1 as MNHEY and CDR2 as SVGAGI. The CDR3 contains 14 residues. In nucleotides, the CDR3 is TGTGCCAGCAGTTACCAGTCCGGGACCGGGGAGCTGTTTTTT. Protein: CASSYQSGTGELFF.

This clonotype has just a few counts. This chain joins TRBV29-1 and TRBJ2-7; 8 bases map to TRBD1. CDR1 is SQVTM, CDR2 ANQGSEA, per germline. V lost 3 bases, J lost 6 bases, and 10 bases stayed unmatched. CDR3 length: 14 residues. Written as DNA, the CDR3 is TGCAGCGTTGAGACCGGGACAGGCACAGGCGAGCAGTACTTC. Residues: CSVETGTGTGEQYF.